The 7 T cell receptor beta chains given below trace back to one sample, sequenced in a study of human T cells and chemical hapten exposure. From the RACE reads, TCRdb called clonotypes with MiXCR, one entry per CDR3 protein. Of approximately 370,000 distinct CDR3 sequences in the sample, around 5.5% were seen once. Time point specified: pre-sensitization, week 0. Treatment defined: therapeutic diphenylcyclopropenone sensitization with weekly scalp DPC. Material: whole blood, obtained in connection with sensitization to the hapten diphenylcyclopropenone (DPC). These receptors were taken from a woman under 30 with alopecia areata. Some clones in this sample may be carry-over from other donors' samples.

The table lists this clonotype with a few counts. This chain uses TRBV7-2 with TRBJ2-7; possibly TRBD2 for D (6 bases). The CDR3 runs to 15 residues. Trimming shortened V by 5 bases and J by 5 bases, and 19 bases separated the two germline ends. From germline, CDR1 is SGHTA and CDR2 FQGNSA. CDR3 sequence reads: CASSLGLDRRDEQYF. The CDR3 DNA sequence: TGTGCCAGCAGCCTGGGACTCGACCGACGCGACGAGCAGTACTTC.

Only a few counts were recorded for this clonotype. This chain uses TRBV4-3 with TRBJ2-3, with a tentative D call TRBD1 (5 bases). Trimming took off 0 bases at V and 8 bases at J, with 9 bases between the two ends. The CDR3 is made up of 13 amino acids. Germline CDR1 is LGHNA and CDR2 is YSLEER. In DNA, the CDR3 is TGCGCCAGCAGCCAAGATGGTAGGGGTACGCAGTATTTT. Protein product: CASSQDGRGTQYF.

There are many counts of this clonotype. The rearrangement joins TRBV7-2 to TRBJ1-6; tentative D call: TRBD1 (5 bases). CDR3 size: 15 residues. Germline V gene data show CDR1 as SGHTA and CDR2 as FQGNSA. The V gene lost 3 bases and the J gene lost 8 bases, with 14 bases spanning the gap. CDR3 DNA: TGTGCCAGCAGCTTCACAGGCTTGGTAGATTCACCCCTCCACTTT. The encoded protein is CASSFTGLVDSPLHF.

This clonotype was recorded a few times. V gene TRBV10-3 combines with J gene TRBJ2-7; 8 bases line up with TRBD1. CDR3 length equals 14 residues. Germline V gene sequence: CDR1 ENHRY, CDR2 SYGVKD. J gave up 4 bases and V 3 bases, and 5 bases lay outside the gene matches. The CDR3 here is CAISESDRDYEQYF. In DNA form, the CDR3 reads TGTGCCATCAGTGAATCGGACAGGGATTACGAGCAGTACTTC.

This clonotype was seen a few times. The J gene is TRBJ2-2, the V gene TRBV6-2 or TRBV6-3; 7 bases match TRBD1. With 4 bases clipped from V and 2 bases from J, the junction kept 1 base outside the gene matches. Germline CDR1 is MNHEY and CDR2 is SVGEGT. The CDR3 spans 14 residues. The CDR3 region is CASSWTGNTGELFF. CDR3 bases: TGTGCCAGCAGTTGGACAGGAAACACCGGGGAGCTGTTTTTT.

V and J are TRBV28 and TRBJ2-6; D not resolved. Trimming left V 8 bases short and J 3 bases short, with 20 bases between. Germline V lookup: CDR1 MDHEN, CDR2 SYDVKM. The CDR3 consists of 17 residues. DNA of the CDR3: TGTGCCAGCGGAGCCCCTGGTTATTTAGGTGGGGCCAACGTCCTGACTTTC. Translated: CASGAPGYLGGANVLTF.

This clonotype was detected a few times. The chain employs TRBV29-1 and TRBJ2-7, with 8 bases that match TRBD1. CDR1 SQVTM and CDR2 ANQGSEA come from the germline V gene. J was trimmed by 0 bases and V by 3 bases; bases with no gene match: 10. The CDR3 has 16 residues. The CDR3 sequence is CSVEDGRTGSSYEQYF. CDR3 coding DNA: TGCAGCGTTGAGGATGGAAGGACAGGGAGCTCCTACGAGCAGTACTTC.